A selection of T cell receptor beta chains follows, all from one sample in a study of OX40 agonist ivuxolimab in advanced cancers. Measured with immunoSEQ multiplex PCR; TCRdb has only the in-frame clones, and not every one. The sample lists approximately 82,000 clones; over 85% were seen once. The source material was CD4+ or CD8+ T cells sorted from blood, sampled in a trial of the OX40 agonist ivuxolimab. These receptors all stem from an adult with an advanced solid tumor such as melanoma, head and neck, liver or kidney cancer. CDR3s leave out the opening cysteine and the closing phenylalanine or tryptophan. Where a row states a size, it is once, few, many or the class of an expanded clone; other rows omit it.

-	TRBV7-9	ASSKQGVGTDTQY
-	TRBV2	ASSLTDYEQY
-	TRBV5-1	ASSLPSGNTIY
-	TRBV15	ATSRARESPLH
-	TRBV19	ASSTYRGDTGELF
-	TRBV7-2	ASSHPGSVETQY
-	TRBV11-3	ASSSIGGSTDTQY
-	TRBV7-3	ASSLDPNTGELF
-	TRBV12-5	ASGQGNQPQH
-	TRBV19	ASIQLGAANTGELF
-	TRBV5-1	ASSLVGAGENTIY
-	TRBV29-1	SVGGGNYGYT
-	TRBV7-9	ASSPTPIYGYT
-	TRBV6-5	ASSTLGGATDTQY
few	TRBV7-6	ASSSTSYEQY
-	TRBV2	ASSLSGMDEKLF
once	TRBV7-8	ASSLAGTGGIPLH
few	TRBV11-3	ASSRTGVITGELF
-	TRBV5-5	ASSLLGATTLH
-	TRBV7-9	ASSLEVAQY
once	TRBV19	ASSPIRSVTVTQETQY
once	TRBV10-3	AISESNVVAGGGEQF
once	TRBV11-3	ASSLRLAGGNNEQF
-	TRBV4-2	ASSQDEARGGLDTQY
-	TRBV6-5	ASRKTAMNTEAF
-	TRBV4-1	ASSQRGREQETQY
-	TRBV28	ASSLAGVGGGYT
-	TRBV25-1	ASRGSHSTQY
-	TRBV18	ASSPFPGGHQPQH